This T cell receptor beta chain was obtained from a study of T cells in Graves' hyperthyroidism and ophthalmopathy. Study information: Before treatment of any kind, peripheral blood was taken at initial diagnosis.

RNA transcripts yielded amplified TCR beta CDR3 regions. First-round RT-PCR of the TCR CDR3 relied on the HTBI primer set. A single record per CDR3 protein comes from TCRdb applying MiXCR to the multiplex PCR reads. The table includes about 290,000 distinct CDR3 sequences, about 14% detected once. This clonotype was recorded many times. Germline V gives CDR1 MDHEN, CDR2 SYDVKM. The V gene lost 0 bases and the J gene lost 2 bases, with 5 bases spanning the gap. This CDR3 is 14 amino acids long. The sample taken for sequencing was blood. The sequence derives from a woman aged 30 to 39 with Graves' hyperthyroidism that later progressed to Graves' ophthalmopathy. This chain connects TRBV28 to TRBJ2-1, with no clear D. In DNA form, the CDR3 reads TGTGCCAGCAGTTTATGGGCCACCTACAATGAGCAGTTCTTC. The encoded protein is CASSLWATYNEQFF.